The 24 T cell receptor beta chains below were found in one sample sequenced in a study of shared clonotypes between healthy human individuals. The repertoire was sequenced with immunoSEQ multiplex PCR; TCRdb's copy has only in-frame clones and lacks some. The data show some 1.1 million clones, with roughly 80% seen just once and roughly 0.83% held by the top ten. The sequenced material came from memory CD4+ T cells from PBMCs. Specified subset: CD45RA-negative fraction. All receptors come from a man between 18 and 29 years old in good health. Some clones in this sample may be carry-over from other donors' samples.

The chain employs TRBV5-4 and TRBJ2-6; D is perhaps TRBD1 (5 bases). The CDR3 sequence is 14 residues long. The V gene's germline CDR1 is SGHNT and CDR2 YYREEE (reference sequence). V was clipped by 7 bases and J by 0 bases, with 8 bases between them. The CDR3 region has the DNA TGTGCCAGCCCTGGACACTCTGGGGCCAACGTCCTGACTTTC. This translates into CASPGHSGANVLTF. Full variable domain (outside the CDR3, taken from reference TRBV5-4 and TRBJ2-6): ETGVTQSPTHLIKTRGQQVTLRCSSQSGHNTVSWYQQALGQGPQFIFQYYREEENGRGNFPPRFSGLQFPNYSSELNVNALELDDSALYLCASPGHSGANVLTFGAGSRLTVL.

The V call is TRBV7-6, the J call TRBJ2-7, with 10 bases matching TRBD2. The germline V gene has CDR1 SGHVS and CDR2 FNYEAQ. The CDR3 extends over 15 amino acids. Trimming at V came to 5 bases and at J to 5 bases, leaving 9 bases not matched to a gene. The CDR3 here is CASSLVASGSNEQYF. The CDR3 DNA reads TGTGCCAGCAGCCTCGTGGCTAGCGGGAGTAACGAGCAGTACTTC.

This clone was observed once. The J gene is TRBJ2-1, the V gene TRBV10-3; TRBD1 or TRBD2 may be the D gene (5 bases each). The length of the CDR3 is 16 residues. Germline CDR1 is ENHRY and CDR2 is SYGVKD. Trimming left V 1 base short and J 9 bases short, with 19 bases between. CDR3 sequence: CAISEYFQGEDCEQFF. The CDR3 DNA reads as TGTGCCATCAGTGAGTATTTTCAGGGAGAGGATTGTGAGCAGTTCTTC.

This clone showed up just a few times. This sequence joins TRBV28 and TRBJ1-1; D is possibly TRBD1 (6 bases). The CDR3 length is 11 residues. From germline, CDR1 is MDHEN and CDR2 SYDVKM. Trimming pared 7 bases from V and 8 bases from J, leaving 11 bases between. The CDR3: CASILQGEAFF. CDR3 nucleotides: TGTGCCAGCATCCTACAGGGAGAAGCTTTCTTT.

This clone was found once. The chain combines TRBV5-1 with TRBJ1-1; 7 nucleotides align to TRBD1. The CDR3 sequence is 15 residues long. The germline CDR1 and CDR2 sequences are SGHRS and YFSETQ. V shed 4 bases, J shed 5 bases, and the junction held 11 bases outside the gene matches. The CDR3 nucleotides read TGCGCCAGCAGCCCATCGACAGGGTTAATTACTGAAGCTTTCTTT. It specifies CASSPSTGLITEAFF.

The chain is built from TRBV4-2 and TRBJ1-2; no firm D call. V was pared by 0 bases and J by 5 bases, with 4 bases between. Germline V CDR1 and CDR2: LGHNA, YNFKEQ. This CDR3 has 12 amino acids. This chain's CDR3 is CASSQDRYGYTF. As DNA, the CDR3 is TGTGCCAGCAGCCAAGACAGATATGGCTACACCTTC.

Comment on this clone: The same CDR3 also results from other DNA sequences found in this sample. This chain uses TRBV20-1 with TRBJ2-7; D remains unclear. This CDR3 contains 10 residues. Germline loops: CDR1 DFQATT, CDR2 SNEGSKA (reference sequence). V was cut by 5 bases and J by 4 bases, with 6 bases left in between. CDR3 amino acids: CSAQTYEQYF. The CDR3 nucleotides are TGCAGTGCTCAAACATACGAGCAGTACTTC.

The CDR3 nucleotides read TGCAGCCCCAACGAAGTAACCACAGATACGCAGTATTTT. Protein product: CSPNEVTTDTQYF. V is TRBV29-1 and J is TRBJ2-3; unclear D gene. Germline V gene sequence: CDR1 SQVTM, CDR2 ANQGSEA. CDR3 length: 13 amino acids. With 8 bases removed from V and 2 bases from J, the gap between germline ends came to 14 bases.

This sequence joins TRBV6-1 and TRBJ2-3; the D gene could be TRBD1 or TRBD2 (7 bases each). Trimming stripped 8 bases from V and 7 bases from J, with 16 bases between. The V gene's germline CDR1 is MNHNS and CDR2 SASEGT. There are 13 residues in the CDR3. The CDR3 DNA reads TGTGCCAGCCTCCCCAGGGGGGGATATACGCAGTATTTT. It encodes CASLPRGGYTQYF.

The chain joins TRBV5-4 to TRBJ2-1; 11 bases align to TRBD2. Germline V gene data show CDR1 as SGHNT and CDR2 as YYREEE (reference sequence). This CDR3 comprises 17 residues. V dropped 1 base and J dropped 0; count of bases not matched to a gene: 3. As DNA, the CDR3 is TGTGCCAGCAGCTTGTCGCTAGCGGGGGGCTCCTACAATGAGCAGTTCTTC. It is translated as CASSLSLAGGSYNEQFF. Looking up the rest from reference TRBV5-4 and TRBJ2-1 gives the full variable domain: ETGVTQSPTHLIKTRGQQVTLRCSSQSGHNTVSWYQQALGQGPQFIFQYYREEENGRGNFPPRFSGLQFPNYSSELNVNALELDDSALYLCASSLSLAGGSYNEQFFGPGTRLTVL.

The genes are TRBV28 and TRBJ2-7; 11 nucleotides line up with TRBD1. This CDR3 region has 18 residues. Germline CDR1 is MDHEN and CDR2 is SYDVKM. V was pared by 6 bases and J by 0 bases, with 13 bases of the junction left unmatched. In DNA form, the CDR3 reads TGTGCCAGCAGATGGACAGGGGGCGCGGCTAGCAGCTCCTACGAGCAGTACTTC. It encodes CASRWTGGAASSSYEQYF.

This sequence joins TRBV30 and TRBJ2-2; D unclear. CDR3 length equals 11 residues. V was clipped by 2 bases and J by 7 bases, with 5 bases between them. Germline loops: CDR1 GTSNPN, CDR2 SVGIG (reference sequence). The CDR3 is CAWSRIGELFF. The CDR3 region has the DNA TGTGCCTGGAGTCGTATCGGGGAGCTGTTTTTT.

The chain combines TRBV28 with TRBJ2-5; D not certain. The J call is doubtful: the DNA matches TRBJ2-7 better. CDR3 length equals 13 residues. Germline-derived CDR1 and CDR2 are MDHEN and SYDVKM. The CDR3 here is CASSFIAAYEQYF. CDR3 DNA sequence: TGTGCCAGCAGTTTTATAGCTGCCTACGAGCAGTACTTC.

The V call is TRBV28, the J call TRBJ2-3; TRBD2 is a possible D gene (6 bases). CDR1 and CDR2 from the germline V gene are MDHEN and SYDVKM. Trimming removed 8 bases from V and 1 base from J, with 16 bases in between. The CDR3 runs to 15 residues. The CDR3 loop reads CASGKPGLRTDTQYF. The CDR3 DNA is TGTGCCAGCGGAAAGCCGGGACTCCGCACAGATACGCAGTATTTT.

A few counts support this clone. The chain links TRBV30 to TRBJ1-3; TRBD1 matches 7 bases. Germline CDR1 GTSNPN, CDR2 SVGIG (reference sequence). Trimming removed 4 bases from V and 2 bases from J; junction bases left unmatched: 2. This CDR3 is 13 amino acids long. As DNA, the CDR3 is TGTGCCTGGAACAGGGGAACTGGAAACACCATATATTTT. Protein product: CAWNRGTGNTIYF.

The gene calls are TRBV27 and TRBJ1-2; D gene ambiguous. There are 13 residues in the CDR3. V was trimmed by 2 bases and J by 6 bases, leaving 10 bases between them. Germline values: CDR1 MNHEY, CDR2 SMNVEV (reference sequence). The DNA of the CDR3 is TGTGCCAGCAGTTTAGAAGGTACCGATGGCTACACCTTC. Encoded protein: CASSLEGTDGYTF.

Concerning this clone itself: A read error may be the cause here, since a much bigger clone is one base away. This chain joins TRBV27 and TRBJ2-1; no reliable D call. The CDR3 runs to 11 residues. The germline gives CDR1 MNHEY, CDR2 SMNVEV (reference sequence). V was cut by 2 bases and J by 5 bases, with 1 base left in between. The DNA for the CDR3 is TGTGCCAGCAGTTTAGACAATGAGCAGTTCTTC. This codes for CASSLDNEQFF.

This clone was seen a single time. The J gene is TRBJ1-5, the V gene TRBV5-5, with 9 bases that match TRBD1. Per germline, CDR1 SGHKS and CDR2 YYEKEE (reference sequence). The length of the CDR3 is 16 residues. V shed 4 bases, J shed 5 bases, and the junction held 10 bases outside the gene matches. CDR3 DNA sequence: TGTGCCAGCAGCCTAACCGGACAGGGGCGGGATCAGCCCCAGCATTTT. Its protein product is CASSLTGQGRDQPQHF.

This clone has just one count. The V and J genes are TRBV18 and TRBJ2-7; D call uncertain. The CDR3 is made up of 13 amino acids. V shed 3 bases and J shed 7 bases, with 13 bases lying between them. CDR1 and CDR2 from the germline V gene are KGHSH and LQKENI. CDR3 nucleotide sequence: TGTGCCAGCTCACCGGGCCTTCTTACGGAGCAGTACTTC. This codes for CASSPGLLTEQYF.

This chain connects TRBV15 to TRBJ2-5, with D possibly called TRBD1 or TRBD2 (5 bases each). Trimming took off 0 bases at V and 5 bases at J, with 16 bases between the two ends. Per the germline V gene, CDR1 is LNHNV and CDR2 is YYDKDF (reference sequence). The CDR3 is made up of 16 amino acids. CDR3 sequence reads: CATSRDQWQGVETQYF. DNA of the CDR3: TGTGCCACCAGCAGAGATCAGTGGCAGGGAGTTGAGACCCAGTACTTC.

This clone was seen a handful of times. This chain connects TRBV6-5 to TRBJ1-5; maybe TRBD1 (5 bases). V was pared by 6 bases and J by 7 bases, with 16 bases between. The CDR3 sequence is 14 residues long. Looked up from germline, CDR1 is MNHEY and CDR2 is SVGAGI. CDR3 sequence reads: CASRPSGGVQPQHF. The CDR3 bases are TGTGCCAGCAGACCATCTGGGGGAGTCCAGCCCCAGCATTTT.

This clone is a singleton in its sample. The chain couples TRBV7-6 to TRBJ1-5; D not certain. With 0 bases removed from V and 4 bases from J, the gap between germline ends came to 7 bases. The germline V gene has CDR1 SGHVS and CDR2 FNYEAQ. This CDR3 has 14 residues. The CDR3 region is CASSLAPTNQPQHF. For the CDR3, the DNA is TGTGCCAGCAGCTTAGCCCCCACAAATCAGCCCCAGCATTTT.

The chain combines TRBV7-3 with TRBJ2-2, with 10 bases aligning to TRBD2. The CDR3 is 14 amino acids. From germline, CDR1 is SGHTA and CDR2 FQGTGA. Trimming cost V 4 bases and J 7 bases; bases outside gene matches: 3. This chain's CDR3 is CASSYLAGDGELFF. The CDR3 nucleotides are TGTGCCAGCAGCTACCTAGCGGGAGACGGGGAGCTGTTTTTT.

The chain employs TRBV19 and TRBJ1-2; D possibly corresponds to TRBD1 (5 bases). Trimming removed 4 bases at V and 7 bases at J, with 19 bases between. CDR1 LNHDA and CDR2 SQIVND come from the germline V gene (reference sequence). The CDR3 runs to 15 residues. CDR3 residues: CASSNPAGSLGGYTF. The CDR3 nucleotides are TGTGCCAGTAGTAACCCGGCAGGGTCGTTGGGTGGCTACACCTTC.